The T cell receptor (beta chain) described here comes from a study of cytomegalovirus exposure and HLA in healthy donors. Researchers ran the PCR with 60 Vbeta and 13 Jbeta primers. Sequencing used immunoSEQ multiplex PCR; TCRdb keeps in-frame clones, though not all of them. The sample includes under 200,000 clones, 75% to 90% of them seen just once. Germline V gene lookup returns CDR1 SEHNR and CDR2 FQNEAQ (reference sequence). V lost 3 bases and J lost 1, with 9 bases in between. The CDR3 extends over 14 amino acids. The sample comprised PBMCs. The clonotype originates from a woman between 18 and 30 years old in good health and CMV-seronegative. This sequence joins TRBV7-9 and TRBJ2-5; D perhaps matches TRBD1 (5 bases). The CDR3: CASSFGAIQETQYF. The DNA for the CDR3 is TGTGCCAGCAGCTTTGGGGCCATCCAAGAGACCCAGTACTTC. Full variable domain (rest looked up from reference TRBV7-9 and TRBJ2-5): DTGVSQNPRHKITKRGQNVTFRCDPISEHNRLYWYRQTLGQGPEFLTYFQNEAQLEKSRLLSDRFSAERPKGSFSTLEIQRTEQGDSAMYLCASSFGAIQETQYFGPGTRLLVL.